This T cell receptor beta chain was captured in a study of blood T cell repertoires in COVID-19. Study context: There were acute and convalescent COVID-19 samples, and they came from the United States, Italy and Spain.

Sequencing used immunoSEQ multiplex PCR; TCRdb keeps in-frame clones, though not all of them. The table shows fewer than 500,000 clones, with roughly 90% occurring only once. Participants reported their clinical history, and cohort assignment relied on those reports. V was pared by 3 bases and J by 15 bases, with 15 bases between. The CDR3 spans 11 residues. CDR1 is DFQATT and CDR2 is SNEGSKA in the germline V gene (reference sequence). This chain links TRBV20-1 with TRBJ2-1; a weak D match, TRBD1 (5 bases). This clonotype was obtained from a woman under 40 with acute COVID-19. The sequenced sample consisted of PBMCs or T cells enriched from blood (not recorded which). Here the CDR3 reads CSASLGPSGFF. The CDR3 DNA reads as TGCAGTGCTAGTTTGGGGCCATCGGGGTTCTTC.